These T cell receptor beta chains were read from a single sample in a study of T cell responses to AZD1222 COVID-19 vaccine. Clones were read by immunoSEQ multiplex PCR, and TCRdb kept only the in-frame ones, dropping some. The table has tens of thousands of clones, under 90% seen once. Sample: peripheral blood, taken on day 0 of AZD1222 vaccination. These receptors originate from an adult in good health. CDR3s include the opening cysteine and the closing phenylalanine or tryptophan. The order of the fields is clone size, J gene, V gene, CDR3 protein. Part of the rows lack a size; the others show once, few, many or a class for expanded clones.

NA | TRBJ2-7 | TRBV9 | CASSVEGRANNHYEQYF
NA | TRBJ2-1 | TRBV25-1 | CASASLAEKYNEQFF
NA | TRBJ2-1 | TRBV6-1 | CASSESVDSYNEQFF
NA | TRBJ1-2 | TRBV6-5 | CASKKDESGYTF
NA | TRBJ1-5 | TRBV6-5 | CASSPGGHSNQPQHF
once | TRBJ2-5 | TRBV5-1 | CASSLQQGPETQYF
NA | TRBJ1-5 | TRBV2 | CASSARGRGQPQHF
NA | TRBJ1-5 | TRBV7-9 | CASSAGQTNQPQHF
NA | TRBJ2-2 | TRBV19 | CASSIDLEAANTGELFF
NA | TRBJ2-7 | TRBV7-9 | CASSPGWSYEQYF
NA | TRBJ2-1 | TRBV15 | CATSRSSSGREQFF
NA | TRBJ1-2 | TRBV5-5 | CASSSGTDHGYTF
NA | TRBJ1-6 | TRBV23-1 | CATLRGRGAGSPLHF
NA | TRBJ1-1 | TRBV7-9 | CASSDTVQGARTEAFF
NA | TRBJ1-5 | TRBV6-5 | CASSLPPGPQHF
once | TRBJ1-2 | TRBV2 | CASSGIQGYTF
NA | TRBJ1-5 | TRBV5-5 | CASSLTTDNQPQHF
NA | TRBJ2-7 | TRBV7-9 | CASSLRTTSHEQYF
NA | TRBJ2-1 | TRBV9 | CASSARLVGNEQFF
NA | TRBJ2-2 | TRBV30 | CAYSGPANTGELFF
NA | TRBJ2-3 | TRBV10-3 | CAISERRTTDTQYF
NA | TRBJ1-5 | TRBV2 | CASSETDSNQPQHF
NA | TRBJ1-2 | TRBV3-1/TRBV3-2 | CASSPGQGYGYTF
NA | TRBJ2-3 | TRBV5-8 | CATGTSGTSKADTQYF
NA | TRBJ2-5 | TRBV25-1 | CASSVLGGRKETQYF
NA | TRBJ1-2 | TRBV2 | CASSYYRGQGYTF
NA | TRBJ1-5 | TRBV15 | CATSREGRAGSNQPQHF
NA | TRBJ1-2 | TRBV11-2 | CASSPSGVSYTF
NA | TRBJ1-4 | TRBV27 | CASSPGFNPEKLFF
NA | TRBJ2-1 | TRBV3-1/TRBV3-2 | CASSQDHRNEQFF
NA | TRBJ1-1 | TRBV29-1 | CSVEGQGDVTEAFF
few | TRBJ2-1 | TRBV6-4 | CASSAGTRDSDEQFF
NA | TRBJ1-1 | TRBV5-1 | CASSLETVMFF
NA | TRBJ2-1 | TRBV6-9 | CASSRNRDLPYNEQFF
NA | TRBJ1-2 | TRBV4-2 | CASSQEGGYGYTF
NA | TRBJ2-5 | TRBV4-3 | CASSQELVYGQGLLRSGAQYF
NA | TRBJ1-1 | TRBV2 | CASSDRANTEAFF
NA | TRBJ1-1 | TRBV9 | CASSSGTENTEAFF
NA | TRBJ1-1 | TRBV14 | CASSFRTLQGAENTEAFF
NA | TRBJ1-4 | TRBV5-5 | CASSPTGQFPGSFEKLFF
NA | TRBJ2-3 | TRBV6-2/TRBV6-3 | CASSYARLAGSTDTQYF
NA | TRBJ1-6 | TRBV3-1/TRBV3-2 | CASSQGQVSPLHF
NA | TRBJ1-6 | TRBV3-1/TRBV3-2 | CASSYRGSDSPLHF
few | TRBJ1-2 | TRBV4-2 | CASSQEGVEGYTF
NA | TRBJ1-6 | TRBV15 | CATSIPGAPLHF
NA | TRBJ1-1 | TRBV11-2 | CASSPLTATAFF
NA | TRBJ2-3 | TRBV5-6 | CASSGVGDTQYF
once | TRBJ1-6 | TRBV30 | CAWDEGLYNSPLHF
NA | TRBJ1-2 | TRBV7-8 | CASSSRANYGYTF
NA | TRBJ2-1 | TRBV5-1 | CASSFGLVGNEQFF
NA | TRBJ2-1 | TRBV20-1 | CSATPQNEQFF
NA | TRBJ1-2 | TRBV7-9 | CASSLGSIGYTF
NA | TRBJ2-5 | TRBV7-2 | CASSFATGGETQYF
NA | TRBJ1-4 | TRBV4-2 | CASSLERGASEKLFF
NA | TRBJ1-4 | TRBV6-5 | CATSILRGVVEKLFF
NA | TRBJ2-7 | TRBV5-1 | CASSTGDYSYEQYF
NA | TRBJ1-2 | TRBV27 | CASSPGTGKNNYGYTF